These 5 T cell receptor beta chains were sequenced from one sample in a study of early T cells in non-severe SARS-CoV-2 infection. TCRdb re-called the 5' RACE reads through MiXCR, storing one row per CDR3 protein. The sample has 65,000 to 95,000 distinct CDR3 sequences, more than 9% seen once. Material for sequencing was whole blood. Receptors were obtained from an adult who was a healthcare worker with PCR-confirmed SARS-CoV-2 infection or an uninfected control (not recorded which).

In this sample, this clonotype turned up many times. CDR3 region: CASSPRGNSGTEAFF. DNA of the CDR3: TGTGCCAGCAGTCCCAGGGGGAACAGCGGCACTGAAGCTTTCTTT. The gene calls are TRBV28 and TRBJ1-1, with TRBD1 matching 7 bases. The CDR3 is 15 residues long. The V segment lost 5 bases and the J segment 4 bases; nucleotides outside the gene matches: 10. Germline CDR1 reads MDHEN; CDR2 reads SYDVKM.

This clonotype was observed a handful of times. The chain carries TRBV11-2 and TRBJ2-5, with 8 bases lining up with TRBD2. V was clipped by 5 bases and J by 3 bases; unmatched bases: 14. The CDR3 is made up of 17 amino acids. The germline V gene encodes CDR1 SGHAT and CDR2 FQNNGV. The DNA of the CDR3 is TGTGCCAGCAGCATTAGTGCTCGCGGGAGGTCTGAAGAGACCCAGTACTTC. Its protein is CASSISARGRSEETQYF.

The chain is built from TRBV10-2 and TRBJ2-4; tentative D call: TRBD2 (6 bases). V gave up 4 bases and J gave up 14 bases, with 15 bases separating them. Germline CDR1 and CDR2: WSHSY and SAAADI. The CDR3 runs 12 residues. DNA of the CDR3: TGCGCCAGCAGTGCGCCGGGACTCGAGGAGTACTTC. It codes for CASSAPGLEEYF.

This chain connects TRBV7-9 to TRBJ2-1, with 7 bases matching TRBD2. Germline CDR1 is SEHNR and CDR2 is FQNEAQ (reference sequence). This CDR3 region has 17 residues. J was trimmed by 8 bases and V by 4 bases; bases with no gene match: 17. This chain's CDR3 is CASSSGWDGLEFHEQFF. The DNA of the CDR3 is TGTGCCAGCAGCTCTGGGTGGGATGGACTAGAGTTCCATGAGCAGTTCTTC.

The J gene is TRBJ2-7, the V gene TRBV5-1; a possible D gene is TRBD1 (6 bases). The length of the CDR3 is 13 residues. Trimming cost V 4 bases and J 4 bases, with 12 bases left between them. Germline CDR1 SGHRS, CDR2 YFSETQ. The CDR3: CASSPDSDYEQYF. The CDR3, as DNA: TGCGCCAGCAGCCCGGACAGTGATTACGAGCAGTACTTC. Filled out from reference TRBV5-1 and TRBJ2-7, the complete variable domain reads KAGVTQTPRYLIKTRGQQVTLSCSPISGHRSVSWYQQTPGQGLQFLFEYFSETQRNKGNFPGRFSGRQFSNSRSEMNVSTLELGDSALYLCASSPDSDYEQYFGPGTRLTVT.